This TCR beta chain was documented in a study of T cells after somatic rescue of genetic block. Trimming removed 5 bases from V and 3 bases from J; junction bases left unmatched: 6. CDR1 SEHNR and CDR2 FQNEAQ come from the germline V gene (reference sequence). The CDR3 spans 14 residues. TCRdb keeps only in-frame clones here, not all; method: immunoSEQ multiplex PCR. The sample yields tens of thousands of clones, 96% seen once. The sequenced sample consisted of peripheral blood mononuclear cells (PBMCs). The chain joins TRBV7-9 to TRBJ2-7; the match to TRBD1 covers 8 bases. The source is a child in the first two years of life. The CDR3: CASSPLDRGYEQYF. The CDR3 DNA reads TGTGCCAGCAGCCCCTTAGACAGGGGCTACGAGCAGTACTTC.